This record looks at one T cell receptor (beta chain) sequence and its context. The antigen is undetermined. These data originate in a study of shared clonotypes between healthy human individuals. About the study: Three plates each covered CD4 naive and memory; CD8 naive two, CD8 memory one. Study results and caveats: Against clonotypes common to all four donors, non-shared ones had lower generation probabilities. Rarefaction curves obtained for sorted subsets showed sequencing incomplete despite large depth. Shared clonotypes: roughly 5% naive CD4, approximately 3.4% naive CD8, over 2% memory CD4, 0.4% to 0.5% memory CD8.

The repertoire was sequenced with immunoSEQ multiplex PCR; TCRdb's copy has only in-frame clones and lacks some. The sample consists of millions of clones, 90% to 95% of them appearing once. The CDR3 runs 18 residues. In germline, CDR1 is SGHTA, CDR2 FQGNSA. V shed 5 bases, J shed 1 base, and the junction held 13 bases outside the gene matches. V gene TRBV7-2 combines with J gene TRBJ2-1; TRBD2 matches 8 bases. The receptor's source is a man between 18 and 29 years old in good health. Sequencing was done on a sample of naive CD4+ T cells sorted from blood. Subset reported: CD45RA+ positively selected. The CDR3 loop reads CASSGRLAPLTSYNEQFF. For the CDR3, the DNA is TGTGCCAGCAGCGGTAGACTAGCGCCCCTTACATCCTACAATGAGCAGTTCTTC.